These T cell receptor beta chains were read from a single sample in a study of beta chain features in type 1 diabetes. Clones were sequenced by immunoSEQ multiplex PCR, and TCRdb holds only the in-frame ones, with some missing. Of about 900,000 clones in the sample, 15% to 20% were seen once. The material sequenced was naive CD4+ T cells from blood. These receptors were collected from a woman younger than 30 in good health. The CDR3 runs from the conserved cysteine through the conserved F or W. Clone size is given for some rows only: seen once, a few or many times, or a class if the clone is expanded.

size,V,J,CDR3
.,TRBV7-2,TRBJ2-1,CASSISAYNEQFF
few,TRBV19,TRBJ1-1,CASSIDRDLEAFF
.,TRBV2,TRBJ2-1,CASSEPTSGRVHGSYNEQFF
.,TRBV9,TRBJ2-3,CASSARTGANTQYF
few,TRBV6-6,TRBJ2-1,CASSGRTVDEQFF
once,TRBV15,TRBJ2-7,CATSSRDGGRYEQYF
.,TRBV19,TRBJ2-7,CASSKEGRGYEQYF
few,TRBV5-1,TRBJ2-2,CASSLSASPNTGELFF
few,TRBV7-3,TRBJ2-1,CASSFMSGEQQFF
.,TRBV7-6,TRBJ2-7,CASSLRVWHEQYF
few,TRBV5-1,TRBJ2-7,CASSLGQGNTEQYF
.,TRBV28,TRBJ2-1,CASSPRLAGGYNEQFF
.,TRBV5-1,TRBJ2-3,CASSGGTVITDTQYF
few,TRBV5-1,TRBJ2-1,CASSLRLVRPNEQFF
few,TRBV5-4,TRBJ2-6,CASSAGPTGANVLTF
few,TRBV4-2,TRBJ2-1,CASSQDPLAGAYNEQFF
.,TRBV19,TRBJ1-5,CASSSQGDNQPQHF
.,TRBV5-4,TRBJ2-6,CASSFGQGASGANVLTF
.,TRBV27,TRBJ2-1,CASSSPTSSYNEQFF
.,TRBV7-2,TRBJ2-5,CASSSTGPKETQYF
few,TRBV10-3,TRBJ2-1,CAISGIGTGVSEQFF
few,TRBV11-2,TRBJ2-1,CASSLTSGYIAEQFF
.,TRBV10-1,TRBJ2-3,CASSESIGYQRHTQYF
few,TRBV7-9,TRBJ2-1,CASSLSYRGQARNEQFF
.,TRBV7-9,TRBJ2-1,CASSLVEGSYNEQFF
few,TRBV28,TRBJ2-3,CASTLGTSGITDTQYF
.,TRBV2,TRBJ1-1,CASSEQGVNTEAFF
few,TRBV7-2,TRBJ1-3,CASSYGPASGNTIYF
.,TRBV14,TRBJ2-1,CASSPQAQYEQFF
.,TRBV5-4,TRBJ2-1,CASRLTGGSYNEQFF
.,TRBV15,TRBJ1-3,CATSREWDRGFGNTIYF
.,TRBV7-2,TRBJ1-3,CASSRDSSGNTIYF
.,TRBV4-2,TRBJ1-5,CASSQVNQPQHF
.,TRBV7-8,TRBJ2-7,CASSLPQGSSYEQYF
few,TRBV25-1,.,CASSLAGSYEQYF
.,TRBV5-1,TRBJ2-5,CASSLAGTGHQETQYF
.,TRBV4-2,TRBJ2-2,CASSQVGLAIGGELFF
.,TRBV7-9,TRBJ1-1,CASTLDRNTEAFF
.,TRBV7-2,TRBJ1-1,CASSLFGRDTEAFF
few,TRBV28,TRBJ2-1,CASSLYPPTWREQFF
.,TRBV7-2,TRBJ2-7,CASSLVGLGGEQYF
few,TRBV7-9,TRBJ2-2,CASSLQGQGTGELFF
.,TRBV11-1,TRBJ1-1,CASSLGLGEAFF
.,TRBV4-2,TRBJ2-2,CASSQEVGALNTGELFF
.,TRBV19,TRBJ1-1,CASMKQGKGTEAFF
few,TRBV4-1,TRBJ2-3,CASSQPGSTDTQYF
.,TRBV2,TRBJ2-7,CASESQRGRYEQYF
.,TRBV28,TRBJ1-1,CASSLPKGHPRAYTEAFF
.,TRBV15,TRBJ2-1,CATSRERGAGKRSEQFF
.,TRBV7-9,TRBJ1-1,CASSHQGGDTEAFF
few,TRBV5-6,TRBJ1-1,CASSFRGTGINTEAFF
.,TRBV18,TRBJ2-7,CASSPIPTGGEQYF
few,TRBV6-6,TRBJ2-7,CASSYGQGTYEQYF
.,TRBV4-2,TRBJ2-6,CASSRLGGPGANVLTF
few,TRBV21-1,TRBJ1-2,CASSNRTGGRRCYTF
.,TRBV29-1,TRBJ2-5,CSVDSREETQYF
.,TRBV9,TRBJ1-2,CASSVGLDGYGYTF